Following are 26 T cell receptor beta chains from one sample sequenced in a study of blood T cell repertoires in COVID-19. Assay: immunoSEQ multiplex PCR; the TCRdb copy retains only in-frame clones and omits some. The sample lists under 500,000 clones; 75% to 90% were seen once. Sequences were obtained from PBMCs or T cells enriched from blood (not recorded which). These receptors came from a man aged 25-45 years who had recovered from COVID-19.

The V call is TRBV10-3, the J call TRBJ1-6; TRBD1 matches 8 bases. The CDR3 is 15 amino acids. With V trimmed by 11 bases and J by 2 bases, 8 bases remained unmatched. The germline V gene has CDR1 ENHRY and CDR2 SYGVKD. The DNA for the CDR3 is TGTGCCGCCGGACAGGGCCCAGCCTATAATTCACCCCTCCACTTT. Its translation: CAAGQGPAYNSPLHF.

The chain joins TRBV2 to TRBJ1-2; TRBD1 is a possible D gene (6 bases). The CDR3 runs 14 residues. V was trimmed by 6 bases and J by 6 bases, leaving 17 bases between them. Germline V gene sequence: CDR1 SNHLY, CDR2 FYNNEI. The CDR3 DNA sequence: TGTGCCAGCAGGGGCCCCCAGGGGACGGATGGCTACACCTTC. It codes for CASRGPQGTDGYTF.

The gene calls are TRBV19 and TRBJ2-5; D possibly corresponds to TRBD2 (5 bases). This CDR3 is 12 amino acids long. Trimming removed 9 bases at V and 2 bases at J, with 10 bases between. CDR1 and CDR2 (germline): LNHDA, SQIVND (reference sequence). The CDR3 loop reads CASLPGQETQYF. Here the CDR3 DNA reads TGTGCCAGCCTCCCGGGACAAGAGACCCAGTACTTC.

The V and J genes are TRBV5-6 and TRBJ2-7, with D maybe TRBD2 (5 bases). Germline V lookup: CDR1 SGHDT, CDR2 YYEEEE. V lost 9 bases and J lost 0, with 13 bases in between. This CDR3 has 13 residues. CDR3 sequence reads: CATASSGSYEQYF. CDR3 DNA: TGTGCCACCGCTAGCTCGGGCTCCTACGAGCAGTACTTC.

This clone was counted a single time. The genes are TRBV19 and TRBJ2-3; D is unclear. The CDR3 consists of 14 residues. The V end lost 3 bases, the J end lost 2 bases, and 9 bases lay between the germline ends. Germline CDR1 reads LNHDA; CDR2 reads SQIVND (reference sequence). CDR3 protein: CASSIRSLTDTQYF. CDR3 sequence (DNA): TGTGCCAGTAGTATTCGGTCCCTCACAGATACGCAGTATTTT.

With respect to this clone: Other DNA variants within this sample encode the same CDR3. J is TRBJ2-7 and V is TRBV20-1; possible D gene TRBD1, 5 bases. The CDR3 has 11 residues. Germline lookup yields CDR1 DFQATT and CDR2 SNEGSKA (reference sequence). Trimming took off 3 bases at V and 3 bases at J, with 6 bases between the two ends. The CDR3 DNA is TGCAGTGCTAGGCAGGGCTACGAGCAGTACTTC. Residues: CSARQGYEQYF.

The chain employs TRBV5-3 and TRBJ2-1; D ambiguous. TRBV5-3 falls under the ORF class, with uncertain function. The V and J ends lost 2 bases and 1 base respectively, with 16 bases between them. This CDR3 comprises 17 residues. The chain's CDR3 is CARSLTRSFTSYNEQFF. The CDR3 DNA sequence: TGTGCCAGAAGCTTAACTCGTTCATTCACTTCCTACAATGAGCAGTTCTTC.

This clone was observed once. The CDR3 DNA is TGTGCCAGCAGCTTAGCGGCAGGAGAGACCCAGTACTTC. This gives the protein CASSLAAGETQYF. The genes are TRBV7-2 and TRBJ2-5; no clear D gene. Germline CDR1 SGHTA, CDR2 FQGNSA. V dropped 0 bases and J dropped 4 bases, with 6 bases sitting between them. The length of the CDR3 is 13 residues. Together with reference TRBV7-2 and TRBJ2-5, the CDR3 gives the full variable domain: GAGVSQSPSNKVTEKGKDVELRCDPISGHTALYWYRQSLGQGLEFLIYFQGNSAPDKSGLPSDRFSAERTGGSVSTLTIQRTQQEDSAVYLCASSLAAGETQYFGPGTRLLVL.

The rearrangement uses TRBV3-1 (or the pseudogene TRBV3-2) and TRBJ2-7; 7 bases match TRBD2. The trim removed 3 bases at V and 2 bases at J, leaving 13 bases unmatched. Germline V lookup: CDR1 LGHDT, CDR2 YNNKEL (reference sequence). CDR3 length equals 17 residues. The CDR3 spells CASSQAPAGSATYEQYF. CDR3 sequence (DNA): TGTGCCAGCAGCCAGGCCCCAGCGGGGAGTGCAACCTACGAGCAGTACTTC.

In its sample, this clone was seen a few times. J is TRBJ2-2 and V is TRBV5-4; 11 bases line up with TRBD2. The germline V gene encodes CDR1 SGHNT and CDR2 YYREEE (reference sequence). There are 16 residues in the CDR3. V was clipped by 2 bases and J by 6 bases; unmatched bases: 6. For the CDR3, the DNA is TGTGCCAGCAGCTTTTTTACTAGCGGGAGCTCCGGGGAGCTGTTTTTT. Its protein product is CASSFFTSGSSGELFF.

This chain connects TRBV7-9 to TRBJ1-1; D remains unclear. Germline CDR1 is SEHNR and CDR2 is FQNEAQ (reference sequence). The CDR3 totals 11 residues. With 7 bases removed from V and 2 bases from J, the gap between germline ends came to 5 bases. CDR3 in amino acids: CASTRNTEAFF. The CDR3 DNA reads TGTGCCAGCACCCGTAACACTGAAGCTTTCTTT. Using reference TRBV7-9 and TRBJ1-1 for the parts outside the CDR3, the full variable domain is DTGVSQNPRHKITKRGQNVTFRCDPISEHNRLYWYRQTLGQGPEFLTYFQNEAQLEKSRLLSDRFSAERPKGSFSTLEIQRTEQGDSAMYLCASTRNTEAFFGQGTRLTVV.

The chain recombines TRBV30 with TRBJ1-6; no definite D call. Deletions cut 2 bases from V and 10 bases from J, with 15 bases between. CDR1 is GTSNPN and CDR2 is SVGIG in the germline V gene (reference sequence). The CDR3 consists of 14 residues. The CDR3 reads CAWSKTSSQSPLHF. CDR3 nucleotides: TGTGCCTGGAGTAAGACAAGTTCCCAATCACCCCTCCACTTT. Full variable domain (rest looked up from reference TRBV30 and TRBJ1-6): SQTIHQWPATLVQPVGSPLSLECTVEGTSNPNLYWYRQAAGRGLQLLFYSVGIGQISSEVPQNLSASRPQDRQFILSSKKLLLSDSGFYLCAWSKTSSQSPLHFGNGTRLTVT.

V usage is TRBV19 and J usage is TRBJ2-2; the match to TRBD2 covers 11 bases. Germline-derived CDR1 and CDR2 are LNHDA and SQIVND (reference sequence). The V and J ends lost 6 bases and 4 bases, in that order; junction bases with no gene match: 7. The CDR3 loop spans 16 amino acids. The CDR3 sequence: CASRSSGRLITGELFF. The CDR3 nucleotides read TGTGCCAGTAGGTCTAGCGGGAGGCTGATCACCGGGGAGCTGTTTTTT.

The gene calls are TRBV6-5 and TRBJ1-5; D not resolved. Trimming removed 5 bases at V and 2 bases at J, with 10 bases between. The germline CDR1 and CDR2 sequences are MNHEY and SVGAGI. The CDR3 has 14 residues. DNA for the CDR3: TGTGCCAGCAGTACCCTCGCGGGCAATCAGCCCCAGCATTTT. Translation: CASSTLAGNQPQHF.

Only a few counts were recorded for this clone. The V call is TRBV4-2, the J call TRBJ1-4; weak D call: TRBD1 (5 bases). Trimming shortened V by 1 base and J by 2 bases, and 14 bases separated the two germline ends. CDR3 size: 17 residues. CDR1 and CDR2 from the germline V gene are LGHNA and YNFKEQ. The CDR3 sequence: CASSQVSGGPTNEKLFF. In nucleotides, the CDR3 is TGTGCCAGCAGCCAAGTTTCCGGGGGTCCGACTAATGAAAAACTGTTTTTT.

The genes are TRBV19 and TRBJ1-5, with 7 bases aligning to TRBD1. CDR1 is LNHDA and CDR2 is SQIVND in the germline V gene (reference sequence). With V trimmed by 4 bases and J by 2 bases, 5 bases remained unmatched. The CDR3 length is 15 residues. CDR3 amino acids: CASSKQGPGNQPQHF. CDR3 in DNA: TGTGCCAGTAGTAAACAGGGGCCGGGCAATCAGCCCCAGCATTTT.

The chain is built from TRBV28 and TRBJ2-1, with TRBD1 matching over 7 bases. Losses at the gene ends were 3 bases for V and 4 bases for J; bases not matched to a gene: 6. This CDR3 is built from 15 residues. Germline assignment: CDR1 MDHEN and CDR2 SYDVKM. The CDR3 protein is CASSFVGQNYNEQFF. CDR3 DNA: TGTGCCAGCAGTTTTGTGGGACAGAATTACAATGAGCAGTTCTTC.

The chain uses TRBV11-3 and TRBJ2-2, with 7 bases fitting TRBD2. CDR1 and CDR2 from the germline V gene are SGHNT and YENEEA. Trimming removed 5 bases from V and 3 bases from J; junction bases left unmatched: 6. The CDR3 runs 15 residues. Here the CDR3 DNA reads TGTGCCAGCAGCCCGCGGGACTACCACACCGGGGAGCTGTTTTTT. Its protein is CASSPRDYHTGELFF.

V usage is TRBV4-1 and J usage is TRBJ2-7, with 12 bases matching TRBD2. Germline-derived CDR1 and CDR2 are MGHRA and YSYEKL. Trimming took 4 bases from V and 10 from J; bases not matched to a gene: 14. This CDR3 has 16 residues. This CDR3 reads CASSPTSGRTFNEQYF. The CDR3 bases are TGCGCCAGCAGCCCTACTAGCGGGAGGACGTTTAATGAACAGTACTTC.

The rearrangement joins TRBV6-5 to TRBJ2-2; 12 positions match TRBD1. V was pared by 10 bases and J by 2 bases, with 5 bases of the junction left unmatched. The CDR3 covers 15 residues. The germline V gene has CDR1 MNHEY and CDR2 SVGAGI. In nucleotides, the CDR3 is TGTGCCACCCGAGGGACAGGGGGCAACACCGGGGAGCTGTTTTTT. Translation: CATRGTGGNTGELFF.

This chain's CDR3 is CASSEVWAELFF. The CDR3 DNA reads TGTGCCAGCAGTGAAGTATGGGCAGAGCTGTTTTTT. This chain uses TRBV6-1 with TRBJ2-2; D remains unclear. The germline gives CDR1 MNHNS, CDR2 SASEGT. With 1 base removed from V and 11 bases from J, the gap between germline ends came to 8 bases. The CDR3 runs 12 residues.

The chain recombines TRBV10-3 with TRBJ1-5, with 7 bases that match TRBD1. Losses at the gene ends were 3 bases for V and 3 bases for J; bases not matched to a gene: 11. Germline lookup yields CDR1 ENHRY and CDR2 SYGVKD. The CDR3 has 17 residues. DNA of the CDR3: TGTGCCATCAGTGAAAACGTATGGACAGGCTTCAATCAGCCCCAGCATTTT. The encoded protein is CAISENVWTGFNQPQHF.

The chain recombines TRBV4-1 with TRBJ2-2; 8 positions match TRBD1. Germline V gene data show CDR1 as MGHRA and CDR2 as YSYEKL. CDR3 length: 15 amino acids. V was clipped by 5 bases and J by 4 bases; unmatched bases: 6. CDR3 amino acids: CASSSQGAVTGELFF. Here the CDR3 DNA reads TGCGCCAGCAGCAGTCAGGGGGCGGTCACCGGGGAGCTGTTTTTT.

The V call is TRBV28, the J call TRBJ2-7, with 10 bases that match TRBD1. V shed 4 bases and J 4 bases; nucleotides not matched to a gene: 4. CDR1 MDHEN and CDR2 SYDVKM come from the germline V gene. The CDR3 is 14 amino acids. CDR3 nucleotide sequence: TGTGCCAGCAGTTCGGGACAGGGGAGTTACGAGCAGTACTTC. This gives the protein CASSSGQGSYEQYF.

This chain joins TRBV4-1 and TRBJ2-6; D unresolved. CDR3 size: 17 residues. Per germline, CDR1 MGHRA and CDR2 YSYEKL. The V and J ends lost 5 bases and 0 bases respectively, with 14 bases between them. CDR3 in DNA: TGCGCCAGCAGCTCCTCCCCCCCGAGCTCTGGGGCCAACGTCCTGACTTTC. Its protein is CASSSSPPSSGANVLTF.

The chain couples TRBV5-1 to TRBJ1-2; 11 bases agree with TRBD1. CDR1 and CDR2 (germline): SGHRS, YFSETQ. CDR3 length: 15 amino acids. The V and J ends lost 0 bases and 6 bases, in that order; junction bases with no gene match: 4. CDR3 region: CASSLGPGQGDGYTF. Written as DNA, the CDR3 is TGCGCCAGCAGCTTGGGGCCGGGACAGGGGGATGGCTACACCTTC.